The text below deals with one TCR beta chain. Its antigen is unidentified. CDR1 and CDR2 from the germline V gene are SEHNR and FQNEAQ (reference sequence). The CDR3 loop spans 15 amino acids. The sample belongs to a study of cytomegalovirus exposure and HLA in healthy donors. Overall study context: Out of 398 genotyped donors, roughly 80% belonged to the Caucasian-associated ancestry cluster. Study observations and caveats: Later analysis associated a missense DCLRE1C variant with TCR beta V- and J-gene trimming. Information on immune exposure was restricted to one variable (CMV serostatus).

It was with 60 Vbeta and 13 Jbeta primers that the PCR ran. Generated by immunoSEQ multiplex PCR, the TCRdb table keeps only in-frame clones and is missing some. The data show approximately 130,000 clones, around four fifths seen once. The chain couples TRBV7-9 to TRBJ2-5; D is uncertain. The closer fit of TRBJ2-7 to the DNA end suggests the J call may be wrong. Material: PBMCs. This TCR derives from a woman aged 45 to 65 in good health and CMV-seropositive. The CDR3 nucleotides are TGTGCCAGCAGCCCCTTTAACGCCGGTTCCTACGAGCAGTACTTC. Protein: CASSPFNAGSYEQYF.